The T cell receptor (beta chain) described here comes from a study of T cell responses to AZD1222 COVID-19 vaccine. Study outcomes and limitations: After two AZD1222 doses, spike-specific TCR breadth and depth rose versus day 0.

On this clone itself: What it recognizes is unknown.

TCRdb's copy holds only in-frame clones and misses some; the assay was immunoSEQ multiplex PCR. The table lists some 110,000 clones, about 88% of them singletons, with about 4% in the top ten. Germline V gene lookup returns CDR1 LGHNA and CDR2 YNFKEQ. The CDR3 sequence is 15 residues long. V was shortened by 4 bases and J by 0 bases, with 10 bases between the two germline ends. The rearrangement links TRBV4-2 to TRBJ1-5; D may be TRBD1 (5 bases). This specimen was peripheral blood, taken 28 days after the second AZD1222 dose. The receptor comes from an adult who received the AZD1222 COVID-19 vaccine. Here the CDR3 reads CASSRPGGSNQPQHF. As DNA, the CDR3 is TGTGCCAGCAGCCGGCCGGGGGGTAGCAATCAGCCCCAGCATTTT.